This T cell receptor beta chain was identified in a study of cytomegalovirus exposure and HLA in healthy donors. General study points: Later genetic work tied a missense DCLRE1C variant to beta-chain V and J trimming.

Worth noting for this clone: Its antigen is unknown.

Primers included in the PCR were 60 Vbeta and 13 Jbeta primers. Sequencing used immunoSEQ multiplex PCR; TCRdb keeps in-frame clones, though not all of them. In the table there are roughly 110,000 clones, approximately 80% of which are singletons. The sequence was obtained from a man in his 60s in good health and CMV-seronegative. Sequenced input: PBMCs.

CDR3 nucleotides: TGTGCCAGCAGTTCGACTAGCGGGGGGGTTACAGATACGCAGTATTTT. This encodes CASSSTSGGVTDTQYF. This chain uses TRBV7-2 with TRBJ2-3; 14 nucleotides match TRBD2. This CDR3 spans 16 amino acids. CDR1 and CDR2 (germline): SGHTA, FQGNSA. With 6 bases clipped from V and 3 bases from J, the junction kept 5 bases outside the gene matches.